The 14 T cell receptor beta chains reported below all come from one sample, sequenced in a study of cytomegalovirus exposure and HLA in healthy donors. The PCR contained 60 Vbeta and 13 Jbeta primers. Sequenced by immunoSEQ multiplex PCR; TCRdb stores in-frame clones only, minus some. The sample contains about 110,000 clones, around 70% of which appear only once. The sample taken for sequencing was PBMCs. All receptors derive from a man aged 40-49 years in good health and CMV-seropositive.

The V call is TRBV6-1, the J call TRBJ2-3, with 8 bases identical to TRBD2. Germline V gene lookup returns CDR1 MNHNS and CDR2 SASEGT. The CDR3 has 15 amino acids. V trimming: 1 base; J trimming: 2 bases; junction bases outside the gene matches: 2. The CDR3 region is CASSEGGGLTDTQYF. The CDR3 DNA reads TGTGCCAGCAGTGAAGGCGGGGGGCTCACAGATACGCAGTATTTT.

The chain recombines TRBV6-1 with TRBJ1-2, with a weak D call TRBD1 (5 bases). The CDR3 sequence is 15 residues long. V lost 4 bases and J 7 bases, leaving 19 bases between the germline ends. Germline assignment: CDR1 MNHNS and CDR2 SASEGT. CDR3: CASSGVSRAVGGYTF. The CDR3, as DNA: TGTGCCAGCAGTGGCGTAAGCAGGGCTGTGGGTGGCTACACCTTC.

The chain has TRBV12-5 and TRBJ2-7; unclear D gene. Germline CDR1 is LGHNT and CDR2 is FRNRAP. The CDR3 contains 17 residues. The V and J ends lost 0 bases and 5 bases respectively, with 20 bases between them. The CDR3 spells CASGLVQWAVNCHEQYF. In DNA form, the CDR3 reads TGTGCTAGTGGTTTGGTACAATGGGCCGTTAATTGCCACGAGCAGTACTTC.

This clone was counted only a few times. The CDR3 sequence: CATSRAKGIRVPYEQYF. The CDR3 DNA is TGTGCCACCAGCAGAGCTAAGGGGATCCGCGTCCCATACGAGCAGTACTTC. V gene TRBV15 combines with J gene TRBJ2-7; possibly TRBD1 for D (5 bases). Between the trimmed V and J ends, which lost 1 base and 4 bases, there was a span of 20 bases. Per the germline V gene, CDR1 is LNHNV and CDR2 is YYDKDF (reference sequence). The CDR3 has 17 residues. Together with reference TRBV15 and TRBJ2-7, the CDR3 gives the full variable domain: DAMVIQNPRYQVTQFGKPVTLSCSQTLNHNVMYWYQQKSSQAPKLLFHYYDKDFNNEADTPDNFQSRRPNTSFCFLDIRSPGLGDTAMYLCATSRAKGIRVPYEQYFGPGTRLTVT.

Here the CDR3 reads CAISGGGAAGVSYNEQFF. Written as DNA, the CDR3 is TGTGCCATCAGTGGGGGAGGGGCGGCGGGAGTCTCCTACAATGAGCAGTTCTTC. The chain links TRBV10-3 to TRBJ2-1, with 7 bases matching TRBD2. V shed 4 bases, J shed 0 bases, and the junction held 12 bases outside the gene matches. Germline-derived CDR1 and CDR2 are ENHRY and SYGVKD. The CDR3 runs 18 residues.

This chain links TRBV28 with TRBJ2-1; D is perhaps TRBD2 (5 bases). This CDR3 comprises 14 residues. Germline CDR1 reads MDHEN; CDR2 reads SYDVKM. The germline V and J ends were trimmed by 5 bases and 5 bases, with 13 bases remaining between them. The CDR3 sequence is CASSGRAENNEQFF. CDR3 DNA sequence: TGTGCCAGCAGTGGACGAGCGGAAAACAATGAGCAGTTCTTC.

This chain joins TRBV5-1 and TRBJ2-5, with TRBD1 matching 7 bases. V was clipped by 4 bases and J by 9 bases; unmatched bases: 12. In germline, CDR1 is SGHRS, CDR2 YFSETQ. The CDR3 runs to 14 residues. CDR3 sequence: CASSEGTALTSQYF. For the CDR3, the DNA is TGCGCCAGCAGCGAAGGGACAGCCCTGACATCCCAGTACTTC.

J is TRBJ2-3 and V is TRBV5-1; 11 nucleotides align to TRBD2. Looked up from germline, CDR1 is SGHRS and CDR2 is YFSETQ. The CDR3 is made up of 15 amino acids. V shed 4 bases and J 4 bases; nucleotides not matched to a gene: 5. The CDR3 DNA sequence: TGCGCCAGCAGCATTAGCGGGAGGGACTCAGATACGCAGTATTTT. Translation: CASSISGRDSDTQYF.

In this sample, this clone turned up once. The gene calls are TRBV27 and TRBJ1-1; perhaps TRBD1 as D (6 bases). CDR1 is MNHEY and CDR2 is SMNVEV in the germline V gene (reference sequence). The CDR3 is made up of 14 amino acids. The ends were cut back, 4 bases at V and 5 bases at J, with 14 bases in the middle. The CDR3 sequence is CASSSPDSRTEAFF. The CDR3 DNA is TGTGCCAGCAGTTCTCCGGACAGCCGGACTGAAGCTTTCTTT.

The chain is built from TRBV4-3 and TRBJ2-7, with TRBD2 as a possible D gene (6 bases). The germline CDR1 and CDR2 sequences are LGHNA and YSLEER. V lost 2 bases, J lost 11 bases, and 19 bases lay in between. CDR3 length: 14 amino acids. CDR3 loop: CASSQRLVVGVKYF. The CDR3 DNA sequence: TGCGCCAGCAGCCAACGACTAGTAGTGGGGGTAAAGTACTTC.

The chain has TRBV5-1 and TRBJ2-7; 12 positions agree with TRBD2. The junction had 13 bases not matched to a gene; V was cut back by 7 bases and J by 8 bases. This CDR3 contains 15 residues. Per germline, CDR1 SGHRS and CDR2 YFSETQ. In DNA form, the CDR3 reads TGCGCCAGCCGCCCGACTAGCGGGGGCCCCTGGCAGCAGTACGTC. Translation gives CASRPTSGGPWQQYV.

This clone showed up just once. The genes are TRBV6-5 and TRBJ2-5, with TRBD2 identical over 11 bases. V was pared by 0 bases and J by 5 bases, with 5 bases of the junction left unmatched. The CDR3 has 16 residues. Germline CDR1 reads MNHEY; CDR2 reads SVGAGI. DNA of the CDR3: TGTGCCAGCAGTTACTCGGTAGCGGGAGGGCCGGAGACCCAGTACTTC. Its protein product is CASSYSVAGGPETQYF.

The chain joins TRBV19 to TRBJ1-2; D perhaps matches TRBD1 (6 bases). Germline V lookup: CDR1 LNHDA, CDR2 SQIVND (reference sequence). The CDR3 runs 14 residues. Trimming removed 5 bases at V and 2 bases at J, with 12 bases between. CDR3 in DNA: TGTGCCAGTAGTCCCTCACAGGGAAACTATGGCTACACCTTC. Its translation: CASSPSQGNYGYTF.

This chain uses TRBV5-1 with TRBJ2-2; 14 bases agree with TRBD2. V shed 1 base, J shed 5 bases, and the junction held 10 bases outside the gene matches. The CDR3 contains 19 residues. Germline CDR1 reads SGHRS; CDR2 reads YFSETQ. The CDR3, as DNA: TGCGCCAGCAGCTTGACACCGGGACTAGCGGGAGTATGGACCGGGGAGCTGTTTTTT. Encoded protein: CASSLTPGLAGVWTGELFF.